This passage covers 30 T cell receptor beta chains from one sample sequenced in a study of blood T cell repertoires in COVID-19. This table comes from immunoSEQ multiplex PCR, and its TCRdb copy is limited to in-frame clones, with some not included. The sample has roughly 250,000 clones; approximately 78% are singletons. Input material: peripheral blood. Source of these receptors: a woman aged 55-69 years with active or convalescent COVID-19.

V usage is TRBV19 and J usage is TRBJ1-1; unclear D gene. V lost 0 bases and J lost 8, with 16 bases in between. Germline V gives CDR1 LNHDA, CDR2 SQIVND (reference sequence). This CDR3 is built from 15 residues. CDR3 residues: CASSIDLDRSREAFF. The CDR3 DNA follows: TGTGCCAGTAGTATAGATCTAGACCGTTCACGGGAAGCTTTCTTT.

The chain is built from TRBV7-6 and TRBJ2-1; 8 positions match TRBD1. This CDR3 comprises 15 residues. In germline, CDR1 is SGHVS, CDR2 FNYEAQ. With 3 bases clipped from V and 7 bases from J, the junction kept 8 bases outside the gene matches. In DNA, the CDR3 is TGTGCCAGCAGCTTCTTGTCAGGGGGCGGGAATGAGCAGTTCTTC. Translation gives CASSFLSGGGNEQFF.

V and J are TRBV7-8 and TRBJ1-5; no reliable D call. The germline V and J ends were trimmed by 1 base and 2 bases, with 6 bases remaining between them. This CDR3 has 14 amino acids. In germline, CDR1 is SGHVS, CDR2 FQNEAQ. In nucleotides, the CDR3 is TGTGCCAGCAGCTTAGGTGTAGGCAATCAGCCCCAGCATTTT. Its translation is CASSLGVGNQPQHF. The full variable domain, completed using reference TRBV7-8 and TRBJ1-5, is GAGVSQSPRYKVAKRGQDVALRCDPISGHVSLFWYQQALGQGPEFLTYFQNEAQLDKSGLPSDRFFAERPEGSVSTLKIQRTQQEDSAVYLCASSLGVGNQPQHFGDGTRLSIL.

V and J are TRBV6-5 and TRBJ1-6; D perhaps matches TRBD1 (6 bases). V lost 0 bases and J 0 bases, leaving 6 bases between the germline ends. The CDR3 length is 16 residues. Germline loops: CDR1 MNHEY, CDR2 SVGAGI. The CDR3 loop is CASSYSTGSYNSPLHF. Written as DNA, the CDR3 is TGTGCCAGCAGTTACTCGACAGGCTCCTATAATTCACCCCTCCACTTT.

The V gene is TRBV7-9, the J gene TRBJ2-3; the match to TRBD2 covers 10 bases. This CDR3 is built from 17 residues. Trimming took 10 bases from V and 2 from J; bases not matched to a gene: 15. CDR1 is SEHNR, CDR2 FQNEAQ, per germline (reference sequence). The CDR3 DNA reads TGTGCCATTGATGGGGGGCTAGCGGGGGCCCCCACAGATACGCAGTATTTT. Encoded protein: CAIDGGLAGAPTDTQYF.

The chain recombines TRBV2 with TRBJ2-7; D may be TRBD2 (5 bases). The length of the CDR3 is 14 residues. The germline V and J ends were trimmed by 8 bases and 5 bases, with 19 bases remaining between them. In germline, CDR1 is SNHLY, CDR2 FYNNEI. The CDR3 loop reads CASGYLATTHEQYF. CDR3 sequence (DNA): TGTGCCAGCGGATACCTAGCAACAACCCACGAGCAGTACTTC.

CDR3: CASSLSADTEAFF. Written as DNA, the CDR3 is TGTGCCAGCAGCTTATCGGCGGACACTGAAGCTTTCTTT. This sequence joins TRBV11-3 and TRBJ1-1; no firm D call. The germline V and J ends were trimmed by 2 bases and 3 bases, with 7 bases remaining between them. In germline, CDR1 is SGHNT, CDR2 YENEEA. The CDR3 has 13 residues.

The chain uses TRBV6-2 or TRBV6-3 and TRBJ2-1; 8 nucleotides agree with TRBD2. Germline V gene data show CDR1 as MNHEY and CDR2 as SVGEGT. Germline trimming cut 6 bases from V and 8 bases from J; bases unmatched to any gene: 18. CDR3 length: 17 residues. The CDR3 bases are TGTGCCAGCAGCCCGAATATGGGACTAGGAATAGGAGATGAGCAGTTCTTC. Translation: CASSPNMGLGIGDEQFF.

This sequence joins TRBV7-9 and TRBJ2-5, with 7 bases that match TRBD1. Germline-derived CDR1 and CDR2 are SEHNR and FQNEAQ (reference sequence). Trimming cost V 5 bases and J 3 bases; bases outside gene matches: 6. The CDR3 has 14 residues. The CDR3 region is CASSPPGQEETQYF. The CDR3 DNA reads TGTGCCAGCAGCCCACCCGGACAGGAAGAGACCCAGTACTTC.

The gene calls are TRBV12-5 and TRBJ1-2, with D perhaps TRBD1 (6 bases). Per the germline V gene, CDR1 is LGHNT and CDR2 is FRNRAP. This CDR3 contains 15 residues. Trimming pared 3 bases from V and 4 bases from J, leaving 15 bases between. In nucleotides, the CDR3 is TGTGCTAGTGGTTTTTGGGTCAGGGGCGGCTATGGCTACACCTTC. Amino acids: CASGFWVRGGYGYTF.

The rearrangement links TRBV2 to TRBJ2-1; D is perhaps TRBD1 (6 bases). V lost 5 bases and J lost 7, with 9 bases in between. The CDR3 contains 12 residues. Germline V gene data show CDR1 as SNHLY and CDR2 as FYNNEI. CDR3 loop: CASSRTGNEQFF. In DNA, the CDR3 is TGTGCCAGCAGTCGAACAGGGAATGAGCAGTTCTTC. Supplemented by reference TRBV2 and TRBJ2-1, the full variable domain reads EPEVTQTPSHQVTQMGQEVILRCVPISNHLYFYWYRQILGQKVEFLVSFYNNEISEKSEIFDDQFSVERPDGSNFTLKIRSTKLEDSAMYFCASSRTGNEQFFGPGTRLTVL.

Many counts were recorded for this clone. V usage is TRBV25-1 and J usage is TRBJ1-2, with a possible D match to TRBD1 (6 bases). The germline V gene has CDR1 MGHDK and CDR2 SYGVNS. CDR3 length: 13 residues. Trimming left V 4 bases short and J 8 bases short, with 14 bases between. CDR3 residues: CASSVTQGRGYTF. As DNA, the CDR3 is TGTGCCAGCAGTGTAACCCAGGGGCGCGGCTACACCTTC.

V gene TRBV2 combines with J gene TRBJ1-6; possibly TRBD1 for D (6 bases). CDR1 is SNHLY, CDR2 FYNNEI, per germline. The CDR3 spans 16 residues. Trimming removed 2 bases at V and 7 bases at J, with 15 bases between. CDR3 coding DNA: TGTGCCAGCAGTGAAAGGACAGCGCCTCTCAATTCACCCCTCCACTTT. Translation gives CASSERTAPLNSPLHF.

This clone was seen only a few times. The CDR3 region has the DNA TGTGCCAGCAGCTTAGTTCTAGCGGGGGAGCAGTTCTTC. Translated: CASSLVLAGEQFF. The chain joins TRBV11-1 to TRBJ2-1, with 9 bases lining up with TRBD2. This CDR3 is 13 amino acids long. CDR1 is SGHAT and CDR2 is FQDESV in the germline V gene (reference sequence). Unmatched junction bases numbered 2, after V lost 1 base and J lost 10 bases. The full variable domain, rest sourced from reference TRBV11-1 and TRBJ2-1, is EAEVAQSPRYKITEKSQAVAFWCDPISGHATLYWYRQILGQGPELLVQFQDESVVDDSQLPKDRFSAERLKGVDSTLKIQPAELGDSAMYLCASSLVLAGEQFFGPGTRLTVL.

The rearrangement joins TRBV2 to TRBJ1-2, with a possible D match to TRBD1 (5 bases). The CDR3 consists of 14 residues. Germline values: CDR1 SNHLY, CDR2 FYNNEI. V gave up 6 bases and J gave up 0 bases, with 11 bases separating them. The CDR3 coding sequence is TGTGCCAGCAGGACGACAGCAGCTAACTATGGCTACACCTTC. Its protein product is CASRTTAANYGYTF.

This sequence joins TRBV30 and TRBJ1-2, with D possibly TRBD1 on 6 matching bases. The CDR3 has 14 amino acids. CDR1 is GTSNPN, CDR2 SVGIG, per germline (reference sequence). The V end lost 1 base, the J end lost 4 bases, and 13 bases lay between the germline ends. The CDR3 sequence is CAWSAPTGRYGYTF. The CDR3 bases are TGTGCCTGGAGTGCCCCAACAGGGCGCTATGGCTACACCTTC. The whole variable domain, filled in from reference TRBV30 and TRBJ1-2, reads SQTIHQWPATLVQPVGSPLSLECTVEGTSNPNLYWYRQAAGRGLQLLFYSVGIGQISSEVPQNLSASRPQDRQFILSSKKLLLSDSGFYLCAWSAPTGRYGYTFGSGTRLTVV.

The V call is TRBV6-1, the J call TRBJ2-5; no clear D. Looked up from germline, CDR1 is MNHNS and CDR2 is SASEGT. The CDR3 is 18 residues long. V was clipped by 0 bases and J by 2 bases, with 19 bases between them. The CDR3 DNA reads as TGTGCCAGCAGTGAAGCGGGTTTATCTAGGCGAGAACAAGAGACCCAGTACTTC. Its translation is CASSEAGLSRREQETQYF.

The genes are TRBV11-2 and TRBJ2-3, with 10 bases lining up with TRBD2. The J segment lost 1 base and the V segment lost 4 bases, leaving 2 bases of the junction unmatched. The germline gives CDR1 SGHAT, CDR2 FQNNGV. The CDR3 consists of 15 residues. The CDR3 here is CASSYLAGGTDTQYF. CDR3 DNA: TGTGCCAGCAGCTACCTAGCGGGGGGCACAGATACGCAGTATTTT.

This clone showed up just a few times. The V call is TRBV7-3, the J call TRBJ2-3, with D perhaps TRBD2 (5 bases). The CDR3 spans 15 residues. The V gene lost 5 bases and the J gene lost 3 bases, with 15 bases spanning the gap. The germline CDR1 and CDR2 sequences are SGHTA and FQGTGA. CDR3 DNA: TGTGCCAGCAGCCCCCAACCTGGGAGAACAGATACGCAGTATTTT. Amino acids: CASSPQPGRTDTQYF.

The genes are TRBV3-1 (or the pseudogene TRBV3-2) and TRBJ1-2; a possible D gene is TRBD1 (5 bases). The CDR3 runs to 15 residues. Per germline, CDR1 LGHDT and CDR2 YNNKEL (reference sequence). V lost 4 bases, J lost 2 bases, and 14 bases lay in between. The CDR3 nucleotides read TGTGCCAGCAGCCTCATGGGGGGACTCAACTATGGCTACACCTTC. Protein product: CASSLMGGLNYGYTF.

This clone was observed a handful of times. At one boundary the junction diverges from the germline segment, which might be a read error. The CDR3 DNA reads as TGTGCCAGCAGCGAAGCCGGGACAGCCTACAATGAGCAGTTCTTC. Amino acid sequence: CASSEAGTAYNEQFF. The chain couples TRBV6-1 to TRBJ2-1; 7 bases are a match to TRBD1. The CDR3 contains 15 residues. Germline V gives CDR1 MNHNS, CDR2 SASEGT.

This chain links TRBV27 with TRBJ2-3, with 9 bases aligning to TRBD1. The ends lost 6 bases at V and 1 base at J; junction bases unmatched: 8. The CDR3 contains 16 residues. In germline, CDR1 is MNHEY, CDR2 SMNVEV (reference sequence). The CDR3 nucleotides read TGTGCCAGCAGCCCTCAACAGGGGGCTGGCACAGATACGCAGTATTTT. Its translation: CASSPQQGAGTDTQYF.

There are a few counts of this clone. The chain couples TRBV18 to TRBJ1-2; the D is unclear. V was shortened by 2 bases and J by 4 bases, with 8 bases between the two germline ends. The CDR3 length is 13 residues. CDR1 is KGHSH, CDR2 LQKENI, per germline. The DNA for the CDR3 is TGTGCCAGCTCACCAGACTTACTCTATGGCTACACCTTC. Protein product: CASSPDLLYGYTF.

V and J are TRBV14 and TRBJ1-2, with 9 nucleotides matching TRBD1. This CDR3 spans 13 amino acids. From germline, CDR1 is SGHDN and CDR2 FVKESK. V trimming: 4 bases; J trimming: 5 bases; junction bases outside the gene matches: 2. The CDR3 region is CASSPGTGYGYTF. The CDR3 DNA reads TGTGCCAGCAGCCCCGGGACAGGGTATGGCTACACCTTC.

The V and J genes are TRBV3-1 (or the pseudogene TRBV3-2) and TRBJ2-3, with TRBD1 matching over 12 bases. This CDR3 spans 19 amino acids. The V gene end was trimmed by 3 bases and the J gene end by 1 base; junction bases not matched to a gene: 11. Germline CDR1 LGHDT, CDR2 YNNKEL (reference sequence). The CDR3 loop is CASSQDTGTGGEGTDTQYF. CDR3 coding DNA: TGTGCCAGCAGCCAGGATACCGGGACAGGGGGCGAAGGCACAGATACGCAGTATTTT.

The chain is built from TRBV29-1 and TRBJ1-1; the D gene is possibly TRBD1 (5 bases). The CDR3 covers 12 residues. Germline values: CDR1 SQVTM, CDR2 ANQGSEA. With 5 bases removed from V and 6 bases from J, the gap between germline ends came to 13 bases. CDR3 region: CSVSSPGPEAFF. The CDR3, as DNA: TGCAGCGTTTCCTCCCCAGGGCCTGAAGCTTTCTTT. The full variable domain, its missing parts supplied by reference TRBV29-1 and TRBJ1-1, is SAVISQKPSRDICQRGTSLTIQCQVDSQVTMMFWYRQQPGQSLTLIATANQGSEATYESGFVIDKFPISRPNLTFSTLTVSNMSPEDSSIYLCSVSSPGPEAFFGQGTRLTVV.

This clone was seen a handful of times. CDR3 nucleotides: TGTGCCAGCAGTTACCGGGGGATTCGGATGAACACTGAAGCTTTCTTT. Protein: CASSYRGIRMNTEAFF. The chain links TRBV6-5 to TRBJ1-1; TRBD1 is a possible D gene (5 bases). The CDR3 length is 16 residues. The germline V gene encodes CDR1 MNHEY and CDR2 SVGAGI. Trimming removed 2 bases from V and 0 bases from J, with 13 bases in between.

The table lists this clone with a count of one. J is TRBJ1-3 and V is TRBV6-2 or TRBV6-3; possibly TRBD1 for D (6 bases). Trimming took off 5 bases at V and 5 bases at J, with 16 bases between the two ends. Germline assignment: CDR1 MNHEY and CDR2 SVGEGT. CDR3 length equals 15 residues. DNA of the CDR3: TGTGCCAGCAGTCCACAGGGTGCCCTAAGAAACACCATATATTTT. Amino acid sequence: CASSPQGALRNTIYF.

V gene TRBV25-1 combines with J gene TRBJ2-7; TRBD1 aligns across 7 bases. There are 14 residues in the CDR3. The ends lost 6 bases at V and 2 bases at J; junction bases unmatched: 7. CDR1 and CDR2 from the germline V gene are MGHDK and SYGVNS. In nucleotides, the CDR3 is TGTGCCAGCAGGATGACAGGGTACACCTACGAGCAGTACTTC. Translated: CASRMTGYTYEQYF.

This clone was observed a few times. This sequence joins TRBV6-5 and TRBJ1-1, with D maybe TRBD1 (6 bases). Germline CDR1 reads MNHEY; CDR2 reads SVGAGI. The CDR3 is made up of 15 amino acids. V was cut by 6 bases and J by 3 bases, with 17 bases left in between. The CDR3 region has the DNA TGTGCCAGCAGGCCAGGGGCCCCAAGGGACACTGAAGCTTTCTTT. It is translated as CASRPGAPRDTEAFF.